A single sample is the source of the 14 T cell receptor beta chains below, sequenced in a study of cytomegalovirus exposure and HLA in healthy donors. The PCR made use of 60 Vbeta and 13 Jbeta primers. Assay used: immunoSEQ multiplex PCR; TCRdb lists only in-frame clones, some missing. The sample includes around 100,000 clones, over 60% of them seen just once. Sequenced sample: PBMCs. The source of these receptors is a female donor in good health and CMV-seropositive.

The chain recombines TRBV4-1 with TRBJ1-2; D call uncertain. Deletions cut 1 base from V and 2 bases from J, with 14 bases between. The CDR3 spans 16 residues. Germline V gene sequence: CDR1 MGHRA, CDR2 YSYEKL. Here the CDR3 reads CASSQAQVLVNYGYTF. DNA for the CDR3: TGCGCCAGCAGCCAAGCGCAGGTTCTCGTAAACTATGGCTACACCTTC.

The chain employs TRBV4-1 and TRBJ2-7; D might be TRBD1 (5 bases). Germline V CDR1 and CDR2: MGHRA, YSYEKL. The CDR3 is made up of 18 amino acids. V was trimmed by 3 bases and J by 0 bases, leaving 21 bases between them. The CDR3 here is CASSHDKGKAGVSYEQYF. The CDR3 nucleotides are TGCGCCAGCAGCCATGATAAGGGGAAGGCAGGCGTCTCCTACGAGCAGTACTTC.

The chain uses TRBV2 and TRBJ1-2; possibly TRBD1 for D (6 bases). The CDR3 sequence is 16 residues long. Between the trimmed V and J ends, which lost 7 bases and 1 base, there was a span of 19 bases. The germline gives CDR1 SNHLY, CDR2 FYNNEI. The CDR3 sequence is CASIKTGTLNNYGYTF. DNA of the CDR3: TGTGCCAGCATTAAAACCGGGACACTGAATAACTATGGCTACACCTTC. The full variable domain, with the rest looked up from reference TRBV2 and TRBJ1-2, is EPEVTQTPSHQVTQMGQEVILRCVPISNHLYFYWYRQILGQKVEFLVSFYNNEISEKSEIFDDQFSVERPDGSNFTLKIRSTKLEDSAMYFCASIKTGTLNNYGYTFGSGTRLTVV.

The V and J genes are TRBV11-3 and TRBJ2-3; maybe TRBD1 (5 bases). Trimming cost V 4 bases and J 0 bases, with 5 bases left between them. The CDR3 has 13 amino acids. Germline V gene sequence: CDR1 SGHNT, CDR2 YENEEA. CDR3 sequence: CASSSGSTDTQYF. Here the CDR3 DNA reads TGTGCCAGCAGCTCAGGGAGCACAGATACGCAGTATTTT.

The genes are TRBV9 and TRBJ2-7; 8 nucleotides agree with TRBD2. The CDR3 loop spans 12 amino acids. CDR1 and CDR2 (germline): SGDLS, YYNGEE. V was pared by 7 bases and J by 2 bases, with 2 bases of the junction left unmatched. In DNA, the CDR3 is TGTGCCAGCCCGGGACTAGCCTACGAGCAGTACTTC. Translation gives CASPGLAYEQYF.

The V call is TRBV19, the J call TRBJ2-1, with 16 bases matching TRBD2. V lost 1 base, J lost 7 bases, and 4 bases stayed unmatched. The CDR3 is 17 amino acids. The germline V gene encodes CDR1 LNHDA and CDR2 SQIVND (reference sequence). The CDR3 protein is CASSIGGLAGGRNEQFF. CDR3 DNA: TGTGCCAGTAGTATAGGGGGACTAGCGGGAGGGAGGAATGAGCAGTTCTTC.

The genes are TRBV4-1 and TRBJ2-1; no clear D. V was pared by 2 bases and J by 13 bases, with 12 bases between. In germline, CDR1 is MGHRA, CDR2 YSYEKL. The CDR3 sequence is 12 residues long. The CDR3 loop reads CASSQRGTFQFF. For the CDR3, the DNA is TGCGCCAGCAGCCAACGCGGCACCTTCCAGTTCTTC.

The V call is TRBV5-1, the J call TRBJ2-7; 13 nucleotides line up with TRBD2. Germline V gene data show CDR1 as SGHRS and CDR2 as YFSETQ. The CDR3 is made up of 16 amino acids. The V gene end was trimmed by 2 bases and the J gene end by 1 base; junction bases not matched to a gene: 3. The CDR3 sequence: CASSLRLAGGSYEQYF. The CDR3 region has the DNA TGCGCCAGCAGCTTAAGACTAGCGGGAGGATCCTACGAGCAGTACTTC. The entire variable domain, with the rest obtained from reference TRBV5-1 and TRBJ2-7, is as follows: KAGVTQTPRYLIKTRGQQVTLSCSPISGHRSVSWYQQTPGQGLQFLFEYFSETQRNKGNFPGRFSGRQFSNSRSEMNVSTLELGDSALYLCASSLRLAGGSYEQYFGPGTRLTVT.

This clone has a single count. The chain combines TRBV7-2 with TRBJ2-3; D remains unclear. CDR3 length: 13 residues. Trimming took off 4 bases at V and 2 bases at J, with 7 bases between the two ends. Germline V CDR1 and CDR2: SGHTA, FQGNSA. The CDR3 loop reads CASSSRYTDTQYF. CDR3 bases: TGTGCCAGCAGCTCCCGGTACACAGATACGCAGTATTTT.

Concerning this clone itself: Sequence at one end of the junction differs from germline and may be a read error. This sequence joins TRBV6-5 and TRBJ2-6; maybe TRBD1 (5 bases). CDR1 and CDR2 (germline): MNHEY, SVGAGI. The CDR3 consists of 16 residues. CDR3 DNA: TGTGCCAGCAGTTACCGAGACAGCTCTGGGGCCAACGGCCTGACTTTC. Its translation: CASSYRDSSGANGLTF.

This sequence joins TRBV7-8 and TRBJ2-7, with D unclear. Germline V CDR1 and CDR2: SGHVS, FQNEAQ. Trimming took 1 base from V and 3 from J, leaving 7 bases between them. The CDR3 contains 13 residues. The CDR3 sequence is CASSLGGDYEQYF. CDR3 coding DNA: TGTGCCAGCAGCTTAGGCGGAGACTACGAGCAGTACTTC. Using reference TRBV7-8 and TRBJ2-7 for the parts outside the CDR3, the full variable domain is GAGVSQSPRYKVAKRGQDVALRCDPISGHVSLFWYQQALGQGPEFLTYFQNEAQLDKSGLPSDRFFAERPEGSVSTLKIQRTQQEDSAVYLCASSLGGDYEQYFGPGTRLTVT.

This clone was counted only a few times. This sequence joins TRBV6-4 and TRBJ2-2, with 7 bases fitting TRBD2. The V segment lost 3 bases and the J segment 3 bases; nucleotides outside the gene matches: 4. Germline CDR1 is MRHNA and CDR2 is SNTAGT. The CDR3 runs to 15 residues. CDR3 bases: TGTGCCAGCAGTGAGAGCGGGGTCGACACCGGGGAGCTGTTTTTT. Translation gives CASSESGVDTGELFF.

V gene TRBV7-2 combines with J gene TRBJ1-4; 10 bases line up with TRBD1. The length of the CDR3 is 18 residues. V was pared by 4 bases and J by 0 bases, with 8 bases of the junction left unmatched. In germline, CDR1 is SGHTA, CDR2 FQGNSA. The CDR3 loop reads CASSWGGQGLSTNEKLFF. The DNA for the CDR3 is TGTGCCAGCAGCTGGGGGGGACAGGGGCTTTCAACTAATGAAAAACTGTTTTTT.

The CDR3 sequence is CASSLDRGDTEAFF. The DNA for the CDR3 is TGTGCCAGCAGCTTAGATAGGGGCGACACTGAAGCTTTCTTT. V and J are TRBV11-2 and TRBJ1-1; D is perhaps TRBD1 (5 bases). The CDR3 runs to 14 residues. Germline V gene data show CDR1 as SGHAT and CDR2 as FQNNGV. Trimming took off 0 bases at V and 3 bases at J, with 8 bases between the two ends. Complete variable domain (other parts from reference TRBV11-2 and TRBJ1-1): EAGVAQSPRYKIIEKRQSVAFWCNPISGHATLYWYQQILGQGPKLLIQFQNNGVVDDSQLPKDRFSAERLKGVDSTLKIQPAKLEDSAVYLCASSLDRGDTEAFFGQGTRLTVV.